This entry features one T cell receptor (beta chain) sequence. Its target is unknown. This entry comes from a study of cytotoxic CD8 clonotypes in ibrutinib-treated CLL. The intended depth for sequencing was 1 in 200,000 to 1 in 1 million T cells. This table comes from immunoSEQ multiplex PCR, and its TCRdb copy is limited to in-frame clones, with some not included. This sample has fewer than 100,000 clones, with more than 70% found just once. CDR3 size: 14 residues. With V trimmed by 7 bases and J by 7 bases, 9 bases remained unmatched. Germline values: CDR1 ENHRY, CDR2 SYGVKD. Study-level findings and limits: Public clonotypes were uncommon and contracted or stayed stable on treatment.

J is TRBJ2-1 and V is TRBV10-3; 8 bases fit TRBD2. Specimen: PBMCs, collected before ibrutinib treatment. The sequence was obtained from a human donor with chronic lymphocytic leukemia. As DNA, the CDR3 is TGTGCCATCATTTACCAGCGGGAGTCAAATGAGCAGTTCTTC. Amino acids: CAIIYQRESNEQFF.